Below, 27 T cell receptor beta chains from the same sample are listed, as sequenced in a study of blood T cell repertoires in COVID-19. Clones were read by immunoSEQ multiplex PCR, and TCRdb kept only the in-frame ones, dropping some. The sample holds over 250,000 clones, around 84% seen once. The sequenced material came from PBMCs or T cells enriched from blood (not recorded which). The receptor set was obtained from a man aged 25-45 years with acute COVID-19.

The chain uses TRBV28 and TRBJ1-1; TRBD1 is a possible D gene (5 bases). Trimming removed 7 bases at V and 5 bases at J, with 11 bases between. The CDR3 length is 12 residues. Germline V gene sequence: CDR1 MDHEN, CDR2 SYDVKM. CDR3 sequence reads: CASTTAGTEAFF. CDR3 nucleotide sequence: TGTGCCAGCACCACAGCAGGGACTGAAGCTTTCTTT.

The rearrangement joins TRBV27 to TRBJ2-5; 8 nucleotides match TRBD2. CDR1 and CDR2 (germline): MNHEY, SMNVEV (reference sequence). The V gene end was trimmed by 7 bases and the J gene end by 5 bases; junction bases not matched to a gene: 12. There are 15 residues in the CDR3. The CDR3 spells CASTGMPGGWETQYF. The DNA of the CDR3 is TGTGCCAGCACCGGAATGCCGGGGGGGTGGGAGACCCAGTACTTC.

This rearrangement joins TRBV18 to TRBJ1-1; the D gene is possibly TRBD1 (5 bases). CDR1 and CDR2 from the germline V gene are KGHSH and LQKENI. V was trimmed by 3 bases and J by 5 bases, leaving 13 bases between them. CDR3 length equals 14 residues. Here the CDR3 DNA reads TGTGCCAGCTCACCGACCGGGGGTAGGACTGAAGCTTTCTTT. It codes for CASSPTGGRTEAFF.

This chain links TRBV28 with TRBJ2-3; 12 nucleotides match TRBD2. This CDR3 is 15 amino acids long. Germline CDR1 reads MDHEN; CDR2 reads SYDVKM. V lost 8 bases, J lost 6 bases, and 9 bases stayed unmatched. The CDR3 DNA follows: TGTGCCAGCGTAGCTAGCGGGGGGGAGGGGGATACGCAGTATTTT. Protein sequence: CASVASGGEGDTQYF.

A few counts support this clone. CDR3 loop: CASSGTGSHGVKLFF. Here the CDR3 DNA reads TGTGCCAGCAGTGGGACAGGGTCCCATGGAGTGAAGCTGTTTTTT. V usage is TRBV2 and J usage is TRBJ2-2, with TRBD1 matching 8 bases. The CDR3 spans 15 residues. Germline trimming cut 4 bases from V and 12 bases from J; bases unmatched to any gene: 13. Germline V gene data show CDR1 as SNHLY and CDR2 as FYNNEI. Drawing the rest from reference TRBV2 and TRBJ2-2, the complete variable domain is EPEVTQTPSHQVTQMGQEVILRCVPISNHLYFYWYRQILGQKVEFLVSFYNNEISEKSEIFDDQFSVERPDGSNFTLKIRSTKLEDSAMYFCASSGTGSHGVKLFFGEGSRLTVL.

The chain is built from TRBV7-2 and TRBJ1-4; D is ambiguous. This CDR3 has 12 residues. The germline CDR1 and CDR2 sequences are SGHTA and FQGNSA. V lost 4 bases, J lost 4 bases, and 4 bases lay in between. In nucleotides, the CDR3 is TGTGCCAGCAGCTCTTTTAATGAAAAACTGTTTTTT. Encoded protein: CASSSFNEKLFF. Using reference TRBV7-2 and TRBJ1-4 for the parts outside the CDR3, the full variable domain is GAGVSQSPSNKVTEKGKDVELRCDPISGHTALYWYRQSLGQGLEFLIYFQGNSAPDKSGLPSDRFSAERTGGSVSTLTIQRTQQEDSAVYLCASSSFNEKLFFGSGTQLSVL.

The gene calls are TRBV28 and TRBJ1-5, with D perhaps matching TRBD1 (5 bases). This CDR3 has 15 residues. The germline V and J ends were trimmed by 3 bases and 0 bases, with 9 bases remaining between them. Germline V gives CDR1 MDHEN, CDR2 SYDVKM. The CDR3 sequence is CASSFGGNSNQPQHF. Here the CDR3 DNA reads TGTGCCAGCAGTTTCGGGGGGAATAGCAATCAGCCCCAGCATTTT.

The chain links TRBV27 to TRBJ2-1; possibly TRBD2 for D (7 bases). From germline, CDR1 is MNHEY and CDR2 SMNVEV (reference sequence). The CDR3 spans 15 residues. V was pared by 2 bases and J by 8 bases, with 16 bases between. CDR3 amino acids: CASSLRGASDYEQFF. For the CDR3, the DNA is TGTGCCAGCAGTTTACGGGGGGCTAGTGATTATGAGCAGTTCTTC.

The chain employs TRBV3-1 (or the pseudogene TRBV3-2) and TRBJ2-3, with 12 nucleotides matching TRBD2. CDR3 length: 16 amino acids. Unmatched junction bases numbered 9, after V lost 5 bases and J lost 6 bases. The germline gives CDR1 LGHDT, CDR2 YNNKEL (reference sequence). CDR3 protein: CASSSGLAGRGDTQYF. CDR3 DNA sequence: TGTGCCAGCAGCTCAGGACTAGCGGGGAGGGGGGATACGCAGTATTTT.

The chain uses TRBV12-3 or TRBV12-4 and TRBJ1-2; the match to TRBD1 covers 7 bases. The CDR3 runs 13 residues. V shed 6 bases and J 8 bases; nucleotides not matched to a gene: 9. The chain's CDR3 is CASSIPTGIGYTF. The CDR3 region has the DNA TGTGCCAGCAGCATTCCGACAGGGATCGGCTACACCTTC.

This clone has just a few counts. The chain combines TRBV6-5 with TRBJ2-2, with 13 bases aligning to TRBD2. Germline-derived CDR1 and CDR2 are MNHEY and SVGAGI. This CDR3 is 14 amino acids long. V was clipped by 11 bases and J by 7 bases; unmatched bases: 7. CDR3 coding DNA: TGTGCCGGGCGGACTAGCGGGAGTCACGGGGAGCTGTTTTTT. This encodes CAGRTSGSHGELFF.

The chain carries TRBV5-1 and TRBJ2-3; tentatively, D is TRBD1 (6 bases). Between the trimmed V and J ends, which lost 4 bases and 5 bases, there was a span of 20 bases. Germline CDR1 is SGHRS and CDR2 is YFSETQ. This CDR3 spans 16 amino acids. CDR3 sequence: CASSTASGAAGDTQYF. The CDR3, as DNA: TGCGCCAGCAGCACTGCTTCAGGGGCCGCGGGAGATACGCAGTATTTT.

V usage is TRBV2 and J usage is TRBJ1-4, with D perhaps matching TRBD1 (6 bases). Germline values: CDR1 SNHLY, CDR2 FYNNEI. V was shortened by 6 bases and J by 5 bases, with 16 bases between the two germline ends. The length of the CDR3 is 15 residues. The CDR3 DNA reads as TGTGCCAGCAGAGAGGGGGGGCAGGGGAATGAAAAACTGTTTTTT. Its protein product is CASREGGQGNEKLFF. Drawing the rest from reference TRBV2 and TRBJ1-4, the complete variable domain is EPEVTQTPSHQVTQMGQEVILRCVPISNHLYFYWYRQILGQKVEFLVSFYNNEISEKSEIFDDQFSVERPDGSNFTLKIRSTKLEDSAMYFCASREGGQGNEKLFFGSGTQLSVL.

The V and J genes are TRBV3-1 (or the pseudogene TRBV3-2) and TRBJ1-2; D might be TRBD1 (6 bases). Trimming took off 6 bases at V and 8 bases at J, with 16 bases between the two ends. The length of the CDR3 is 13 residues. From germline, CDR1 is LGHDT and CDR2 YNNKEL (reference sequence). The DNA for the CDR3 is TGTGCCAGCAGGAAAGAAGGGGGTCGGGGCTACACCTTC. Amino acid sequence: CASRKEGGRGYTF.

The chain links TRBV6-5 to TRBJ2-2; D might be TRBD1 (6 bases). CDR1 is MNHEY and CDR2 is SVGAGI in the germline V gene. The CDR3 is 15 residues long. V dropped 9 bases and J dropped 4 bases, with 18 bases sitting between them. The CDR3 bases are TGTGCCAGTTCCTTGGGGGCGCGTGCCACCGGGGAGCTGTTTTTT. It is translated as CASSLGARATGELFF.

The sample holds one count of this clone. This chain links TRBV18 with TRBJ1-3; TRBD1 is a possible D gene (5 bases). Per germline, CDR1 KGHSH and CDR2 LQKENI. V lost 6 bases, J lost 1 base, and 7 bases lay in between. This CDR3 is 13 amino acids long. The CDR3 loop is CASSRGSGNTIYF. The CDR3, as DNA: TGTGCCAGCTCCCGGGGGTCTGGAAACACCATATATTTT. Filled out from reference TRBV18 and TRBJ1-3, the complete variable domain reads NAGVMQNPRHLVRRRGQEARLRCSPMKGHSHVYWYRQLPEEGLKFMVYLQKENIIDESGMPKERFSAEFPKEGPSILRIQQVVRGDSAAYFCASSRGSGNTIYFGEGSWLTVV.

The chain employs TRBV27 and TRBJ1-6; D uncertain. V lost 2 bases and J 0 bases, leaving 5 bases between the germline ends. Germline CDR1 and CDR2: MNHEY and SMNVEV (reference sequence). CDR3 length: 15 residues. The CDR3 region has the DNA TGTGCCAGCAGTTTAGTGAGCTCCTATAATTCACCCCTCCACTTT. Translated, it gives CASSLVSSYNSPLHF.

The chain combines TRBV5-5 with TRBJ1-4; a weak D match, TRBD1 (6 bases). The germline V gene encodes CDR1 SGHKS and CDR2 YYEKEE (reference sequence). Trimming pared 1 base from V and 4 bases from J, leaving 14 bases between. The CDR3 runs to 16 residues. The CDR3 nucleotides read TGTGCCAGCAGCTTGACGCCGGGACAAATTAATGAAAAACTGTTTTTT. This encodes CASSLTPGQINEKLFF.

This clone has more than one count but fewer than ten. For the CDR3, the DNA is TGTGCCAGCAGCCTCCTGAGCTCTGGAAACACCATATATTTT. This gives the protein CASSLLSSGNTIYF. This chain joins TRBV3-1 (or the pseudogene TRBV3-2) and TRBJ1-3, with no clear D. Germline-derived CDR1 and CDR2 are LGHDT and YNNKEL (reference sequence). The ends were cut back, 4 bases at V and 0 bases at J, with 7 bases in the middle. The CDR3 has 14 amino acids.

Turning to this clone: Given a much more abundant clone one base away, this may be a read error. Other DNA sequences within the sample encode an identical CDR3. The CDR3: CASSEDSSGANVLTF. The CDR3 DNA sequence: TGTGCCAGCAGTGAGGACAGCTCTGGGGCCAACGTCCTGACTTTC. The chain has TRBV6-1 and TRBJ2-6, with a possible D match to TRBD1 (6 bases). Germline CDR1 MNHNS, CDR2 SASEGT. V was cut by 3 bases and J by 0 bases, with 6 bases left in between. This CDR3 has 15 amino acids.

In DNA, the CDR3 is TGTGCCAGCAGCCTACTAGGGAATCCGACCTACGAGCAGTACGTC. Translating gives CASSLLGNPTYEQYV. V gene TRBV5-4 combines with J gene TRBJ2-7, with a possible D match to TRBD2 (5 bases). CDR1 is SGHNT, CDR2 YYREEE, per germline (reference sequence). The CDR3 totals 15 residues. The V end lost 4 bases, the J end lost 2 bases, and 16 bases lay between the germline ends.

The DNA for the CDR3 is TGCAGCGCCCGGGAGGCAGGGTCGGGCACTGAAGCTTTCTTT. Its translation: CSAREAGSGTEAFF. The J gene is TRBJ1-1, the V gene TRBV29-1, with D possibly matching TRBD1 (5 bases). CDR1 SQVTM and CDR2 ANQGSEA come from the germline V gene. CDR3 length equals 14 residues. Deletions cut 7 bases from V and 4 bases from J, with 19 bases between.

The gene calls are TRBV19 and TRBJ1-5; TRBD1 might be the D (6 bases). This CDR3 spans 15 amino acids. Germline-derived CDR1 and CDR2 are LNHDA and SQIVND (reference sequence). V lost 9 bases, J lost 3 bases, and 18 bases lay in between. This CDR3 is CASNPQGVVNQPQHF. The CDR3 DNA reads TGTGCCAGCAACCCACAGGGAGTCGTCAATCAGCCCCAGCATTTT.

V and J are TRBV5-4 and TRBJ2-7; TRBD2 agrees at 10 bases. V shed 4 bases and J 0 bases; nucleotides not matched to a gene: 7. Germline loops: CDR1 SGHNT, CDR2 YYREEE (reference sequence). The CDR3 runs 16 residues. The CDR3 loop is CASSAGLAQSSYEQYV. The CDR3, as DNA: TGTGCCAGCAGCGCGGGACTAGCGCAGAGCTCCTACGAGCAGTACGTC.

The V call is TRBV5-1, the J call TRBJ1-4; D is undetermined. Germline-derived CDR1 and CDR2 are SGHRS and YFSETQ. Trimming removed 2 bases from V and 0 bases from J, with 5 bases in between. This CDR3 has 14 residues. CDR3 coding DNA: TGCGCCAGCAGCTTTCTTTCAACTAATGAAAAACTGTTTTTT. Translation: CASSFLSTNEKLFF.

The chain uses TRBV19 and TRBJ1-2, with 8 bases identical to TRBD1. The CDR3 is 18 residues long. The V and J ends lost 11 bases and 2 bases, in that order; junction bases with no gene match: 22. CDR1 and CDR2 (germline): LNHDA, SQIVND (reference sequence). CDR3 nucleotides: TGTGCCGTAGAGGGGGCATCAACTCCAGGGGGCATCAACTATGGCTACACCTTC. Encoded protein: CAVEGASTPGGINYGYTF.

The gene calls are TRBV12-3 or TRBV12-4 and TRBJ1-2; 7 bases map to TRBD1. This CDR3 is 13 amino acids long. J gave up 4 bases and V 3 bases, and 2 bases lay outside the gene matches. The chain's CDR3 is CASSFGTAYGYTF. The DNA for the CDR3 is TGTGCCAGCAGTTTTGGGACAGCCTATGGCTACACCTTC.